These 9 T cell receptor beta chains share one sample of origin, sequenced in a study of blood T cell repertoires in COVID-19. The method was immunoSEQ multiplex PCR; TCRdb's version includes in-frame clones alone and lacks a portion of them. Counted here are 300,000 to 400,000 clones, more than 70% occurring once; the ten biggest clones make up approximately 3%. Sequencing input: peripheral blood. The receptors were sampled from a woman under 40 with COVID-19, enrolled during active disease.

The V gene is TRBV6-2 or TRBV6-3, the J gene TRBJ2-1, with TRBD2 matching 8 bases. V dropped 0 bases and J dropped 9; count of bases not matched to a gene: 4. The CDR3 has 14 residues. Per the germline V gene, CDR1 is MNHEY and CDR2 is SVGEGT. The CDR3, as DNA: TGTGCCAGCAGTTACTCCGGGGGGGCCGGTGAGCAGTTCTTC. It is translated as CASSYSGGAGEQFF.

The chain is built from TRBV10-2 and TRBJ1-1; D is perhaps TRBD1 (5 bases). The V end lost 10 bases, the J end lost 1 base, and 10 bases lay between the germline ends. Germline lookup yields CDR1 WSHSY and CDR2 SAAADI. The CDR3 sequence is 12 residues long. The CDR3 protein is CAIGDWNTEAFF. CDR3 nucleotide sequence: TGCGCCATTGGGGACTGGAACACTGAAGCTTTCTTT.

This sequence joins TRBV11-2 and TRBJ1-2; 10 nucleotides match TRBD1. CDR3 length equals 17 residues. V dropped 1 base and J dropped 2; count of bases not matched to a gene: 7. Germline V lookup: CDR1 SGHAT, CDR2 FQNNGV. CDR3 loop: CASSLVLAGQGNYGYTF. The CDR3 DNA is TGTGCCAGCAGCTTAGTCCTTGCGGGACAGGGGAACTATGGCTACACCTTC.

Of note for this clone: The sample holds other DNA sequences that translate to the same CDR3. The chain has TRBV28 and TRBJ1-5, with D possibly TRBD1 on 6 matching bases. The CDR3 sequence is 13 residues long. The V and J ends lost 6 bases and 5 bases respectively, with 11 bases between them. Germline lookup yields CDR1 MDHEN and CDR2 SYDVKM. The DNA of the CDR3 is TGTGCCAGCAGCCTTACAGGGTATCAGCCCCAGCATTTT. Protein sequence: CASSLTGYQPQHF.

J is TRBJ2-3 and V is TRBV6-4, with 12 bases aligning to TRBD2. Per germline, CDR1 MRHNA and CDR2 SNTAGT. With V trimmed by 6 bases and J by 0 bases, 1 base remained unmatched. This CDR3 contains 15 residues. CDR3 loop: CASRGTSGSTDTQYF. CDR3 in DNA: TGTGCCAGCAGAGGGACTAGCGGGAGCACAGATACGCAGTATTTT.

This chain uses TRBV2 with TRBJ1-2; no firm D call. The CDR3 length is 13 residues. V was pared by 5 bases and J by 2 bases, with 9 bases between. Germline-derived CDR1 and CDR2 are SNHLY and FYNNEI. The DNA for the CDR3 is TGTGCCAGCAGTCTGACACCGAACTATGGCTACACCTTC. Translated, it gives CASSLTPNYGYTF.

J is TRBJ2-6 and V is TRBV5-4, with 10 nucleotides matching TRBD1. CDR1 and CDR2 (germline): SGHNT, YYREEE (reference sequence). The CDR3 totals 15 residues. V was clipped by 4 bases and J by 11 bases; unmatched bases: 9. In DNA form, the CDR3 reads TGTGCCAGCAGCGGAGCCGGGACAGGGGCTGACGTCCTGACTTTC. Its translation: CASSGAGTGADVLTF.

V and J are TRBV5-1 and TRBJ2-7, with D possibly TRBD1 on 6 matching bases. The CDR3 has 13 residues. V lost 2 bases and J 7 bases, leaving 13 bases between the germline ends. CDR1 SGHRS and CDR2 YFSETQ come from the germline V gene. The CDR3 DNA follows: TGCGCCAGCAGCTTAAGCCCCCAGGGGGAGCAGTACGTC. Protein: CASSLSPQGEQYV.

This chain joins TRBV7-9 and TRBJ1-1; D is unresolved. Germline V gene data show CDR1 as SEHNR and CDR2 as FQNEAQ (reference sequence). The CDR3 covers 13 residues. V was cut by 5 bases and J by 3 bases, with 10 bases left in between. DNA for the CDR3: TGTGCCAGCAGCCCCCGCAGTTACACTGAAGCTTTCTTT. Translation gives CASSPRSYTEAFF.